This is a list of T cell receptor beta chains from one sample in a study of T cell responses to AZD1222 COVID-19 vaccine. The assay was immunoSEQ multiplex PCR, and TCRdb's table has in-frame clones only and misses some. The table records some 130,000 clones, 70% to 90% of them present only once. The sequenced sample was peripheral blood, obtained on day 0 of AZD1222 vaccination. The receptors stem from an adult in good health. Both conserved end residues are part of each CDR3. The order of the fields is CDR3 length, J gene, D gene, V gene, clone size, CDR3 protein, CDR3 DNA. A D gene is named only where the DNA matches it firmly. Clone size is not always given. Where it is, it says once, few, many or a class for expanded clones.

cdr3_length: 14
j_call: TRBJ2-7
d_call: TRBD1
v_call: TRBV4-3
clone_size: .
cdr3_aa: CASSPGQANYEQYF
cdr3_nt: TGCGCCAGCAGCCCCGGACAGGCCAACTACGAGCAGTACTTC

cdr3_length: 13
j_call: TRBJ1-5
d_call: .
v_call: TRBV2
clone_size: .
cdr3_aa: CASRRTINQPQHF
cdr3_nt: TGTGCCAGTCGACGGACTATCAATCAGCCCCAGCATTTT

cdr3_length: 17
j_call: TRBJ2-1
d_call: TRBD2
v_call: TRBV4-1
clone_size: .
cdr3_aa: CASSLGPAGGPYNEQFF
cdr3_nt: TGCGCCAGCAGCCTAGGACCGGCGGGAGGACCCTACAATGAGCAGTTCTTC

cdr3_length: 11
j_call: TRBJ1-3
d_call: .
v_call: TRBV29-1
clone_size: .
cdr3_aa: CSVRSGNTIYF
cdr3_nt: TGCAGCGTCCGCTCTGGAAACACCATATATTTT

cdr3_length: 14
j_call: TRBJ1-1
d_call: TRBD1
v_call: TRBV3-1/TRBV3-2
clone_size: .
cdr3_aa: CASSQGQVNTEAFF
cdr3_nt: TGTGCCAGCAGCCAGGGACAGGTGAACACTGAAGCTTTCTTT

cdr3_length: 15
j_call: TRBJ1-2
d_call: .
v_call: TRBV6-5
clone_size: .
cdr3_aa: CASSYSDPRNYGYTF
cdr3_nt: TGTGCCAGCAGTTACTCGGACCCGAGGAACTATGGCTACACCTTC

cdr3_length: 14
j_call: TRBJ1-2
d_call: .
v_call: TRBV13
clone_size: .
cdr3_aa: CASSSYGQYRGYTF
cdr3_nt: TGTGCCAGCAGCTCCTATGGACAATATCGGGGCTACACCTTC

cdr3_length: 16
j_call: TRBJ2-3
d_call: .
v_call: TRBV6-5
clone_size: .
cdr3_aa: CASSYSFPGGTDTQYF
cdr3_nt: TGTGCCAGCAGTTACTCCTTCCCCGGGGGAACAGATACGCAGTATTTT

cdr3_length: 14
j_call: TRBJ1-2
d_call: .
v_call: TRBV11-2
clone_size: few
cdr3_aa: CASSSYTASYGYTF
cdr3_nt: TGTGCCAGCAGCTCCTATACAGCGTCCTATGGCTACACCTTC

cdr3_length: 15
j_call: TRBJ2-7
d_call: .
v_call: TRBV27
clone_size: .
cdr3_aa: CASSYRDRPTYEQYF
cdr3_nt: TGTGCCAGCAGTTACCGTGACAGGCCCACCTACGAGCAGTACTTC

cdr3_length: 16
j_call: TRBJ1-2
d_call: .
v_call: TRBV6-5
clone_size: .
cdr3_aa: CASSYSKGFSSYGYTF
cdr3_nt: TGTGCCAGCAGTTACTCGAAGGGGTTCTCCTCCTATGGCTACACCTTC

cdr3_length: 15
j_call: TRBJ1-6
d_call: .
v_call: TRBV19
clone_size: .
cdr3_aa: CASSPRGIDGSPLHF
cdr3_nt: TGTGCCAGTAGCCCGAGGGGGATAGACGGTTCACCCCTCCACTTT

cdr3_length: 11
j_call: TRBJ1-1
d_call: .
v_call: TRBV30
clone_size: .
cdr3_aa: CAWNRDLGAFF
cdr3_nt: TGTGCCTGGAACCGGGACCTTGGAGCTTTCTTT

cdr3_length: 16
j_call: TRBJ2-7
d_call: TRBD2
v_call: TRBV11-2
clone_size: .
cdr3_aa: CASSLGYLAGDHEQYF
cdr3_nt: TGTGCCAGCAGCTTAGGGTACCTAGCGGGAGACCACGAGCAGTACTTC

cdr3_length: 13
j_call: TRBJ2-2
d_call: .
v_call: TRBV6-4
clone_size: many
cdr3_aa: CASSTGNTGELFF
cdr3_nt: TGTGCCAGCTCGACAGGGAACACCGGGGAGCTGTTTTTT

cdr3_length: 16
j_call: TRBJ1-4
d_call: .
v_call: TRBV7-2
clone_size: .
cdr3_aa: CASSLAGTPRGEKLFF
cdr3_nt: TGTGCCAGCAGCTTAGCGGGGACACCACGGGGCGAAAAACTGTTTTTT

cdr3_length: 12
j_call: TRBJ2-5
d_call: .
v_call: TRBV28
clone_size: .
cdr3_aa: CASSWGKETQYF
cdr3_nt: TGTGCCAGCAGTTGGGGTAAAGAGACCCAGTACTTC

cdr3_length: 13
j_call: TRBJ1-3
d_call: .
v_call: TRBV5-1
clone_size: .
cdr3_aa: CASSSGSGNTIYF
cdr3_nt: TGCGCCAGCAGCTCAGGGTCTGGAAACACCATATATTTT

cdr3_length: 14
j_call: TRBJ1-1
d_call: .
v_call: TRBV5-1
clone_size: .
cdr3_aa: CASSLQGGSTEAFF
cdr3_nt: TGCGCCAGCAGCTTACAAGGTGGAAGCACTGAAGCTTTCTTT

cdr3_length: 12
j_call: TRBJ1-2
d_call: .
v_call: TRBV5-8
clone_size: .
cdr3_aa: CASSLEAYGYTF
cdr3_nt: TGTGCCAGCAGCTTGGAGGCCTATGGCTACACCTTC

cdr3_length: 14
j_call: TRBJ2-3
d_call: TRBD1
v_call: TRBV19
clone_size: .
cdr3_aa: CASSIGQATDTQYF
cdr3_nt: TGTGCCAGTAGTATCGGACAGGCCACAGATACGCAGTATTTT

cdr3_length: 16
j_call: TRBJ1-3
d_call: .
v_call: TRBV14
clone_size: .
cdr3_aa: CASSLLQGLSGNTIYF
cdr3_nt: TGTGCCAGCAGCCTACTACAGGGATTATCTGGAAACACCATATATTTT

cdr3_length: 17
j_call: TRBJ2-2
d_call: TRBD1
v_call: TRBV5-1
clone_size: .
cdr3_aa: CASSFPRGQVLPGELFF
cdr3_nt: TGCGCCAGCAGCTTCCCTAGGGGACAGGTTCTCCCCGGGGAGCTGTTTTTT

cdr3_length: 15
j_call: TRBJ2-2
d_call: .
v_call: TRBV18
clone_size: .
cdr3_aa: CASSPRRANTGELFF
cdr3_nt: TGTGCCAGCTCACCCAGAAGGGCGAACACCGGGGAGCTGTTTTTT